A single sample gave rise to the 21 T cell receptor beta chains below, sequenced in a study of cytomegalovirus exposure and HLA in healthy donors. Both 60 Vbeta primers and 13 Jbeta primers went into the PCR. Data came from immunoSEQ multiplex PCR; TCRdb stores just in-frame clones and leaves some out. Across around 130,000 clones, the top ten clones capture about 2.1% of the sample. Sample: PBMCs. The receptor source for this set is a woman aged 60 to 75 in good health and CMV-seronegative.

The chain recombines TRBV4-2 with TRBJ2-5, with TRBD1 matching 8 bases. The CDR3 runs 15 residues. V was clipped by 4 bases and J by 2 bases; unmatched bases: 6. Per the germline V gene, CDR1 is LGHNA and CDR2 is YNFKEQ. CDR3 sequence (DNA): TGTGCCAGCAGCCCCTCTTACAGGGGGCAAGAGACCCAGTACTTC. It encodes CASSPSYRGQETQYF.

V gene TRBV7-9 combines with J gene TRBJ2-6; 9 nucleotides line up with TRBD1. Per germline, CDR1 SEHNR and CDR2 FQNEAQ (reference sequence). This CDR3 contains 18 residues. With 5 bases clipped from V and 0 bases from J, the junction kept 8 bases outside the gene matches. The CDR3: CASSPGTGTSSGANVLTF. In nucleotides, the CDR3 is TGTGCCAGCAGCCCGGGGACAGGGACGAGCTCTGGGGCCAACGTCCTGACTTTC.

This chain connects TRBV28 to TRBJ2-3; D perhaps matches TRBD2 (6 bases). The length of the CDR3 is 16 residues. The germline gives CDR1 MDHEN, CDR2 SYDVKM. The V and J ends lost 1 base and 0 bases respectively, with 11 bases between them. CDR3 amino acids: CASSLSGGVSTDTQYF. In DNA form, the CDR3 reads TGTGCCAGCAGTTTATCTGGCGGGGTCAGCACAGATACGCAGTATTTT.

The J gene is TRBJ1-3, the V gene TRBV2; D is undetermined. V lost 4 bases, J lost 0 bases, and 10 bases lay in between. The germline gives CDR1 SNHLY, CDR2 FYNNEI. The CDR3 covers 15 residues. CDR3 sequence reads: CASSVPDGSGNTIYF. The CDR3 nucleotides read TGTGCCAGCAGTGTGCCAGATGGCTCTGGAAACACCATATATTTT.

V usage is TRBV4-1 and J usage is TRBJ1-1; no reliable D call. The CDR3 contains 15 residues. Deletions cut 1 base from V and 0 bases from J, with 9 bases between. The V gene's germline CDR1 is MGHRA and CDR2 YSYEKL. In nucleotides, the CDR3 is TGCGCCAGCAGCCAAGGTCGGGGAATGAACACTGAAGCTTTCTTT. It translates to CASSQGRGMNTEAFF.

This chain uses TRBV5-4 with TRBJ1-2; TRBD1 is a possible D gene (6 bases). The V gene's germline CDR1 is SGHNT and CDR2 YYREEE (reference sequence). Between the trimmed V and J ends, which lost 5 bases and 4 bases, there was a span of 18 bases. The CDR3 totals 15 residues. The CDR3 reads CASSKDSSTIYGYTF. The CDR3 DNA is TGTGCCAGCAGTAAGGACAGTTCTACAATCTATGGCTACACCTTC.

The chain is built from TRBV9 and TRBJ2-3, with 9 bases matching TRBD1. V was clipped by 1 base and J by 4 bases; unmatched bases: 1. Germline V gene data show CDR1 as SGDLS and CDR2 as YYNGEE. The CDR3 totals 14 residues. The CDR3 here is CASSVRQGADTQYF. CDR3 in DNA: TGTGCCAGCAGCGTACGACAGGGGGCAGATACGCAGTATTTT.

This chain joins TRBV10-2 and TRBJ2-3, with 8 bases lining up with TRBD2. The length of the CDR3 is 17 residues. V lost 6 bases and J lost 6; bases outside the gene matches: 17. Per germline, CDR1 WSHSY and CDR2 SAAADI. Here the CDR3 DNA reads TGCGCCAGCAGAAGAAGGGGGGCGGGGGGACGCGGGGATACGCAGTATTTT. This encodes CASRRRGAGGRGDTQYF.

This chain joins TRBV7-8 and TRBJ2-3; TRBD1 agrees at 10 bases. This CDR3 is built from 14 residues. The germline V gene has CDR1 SGHVS and CDR2 FQNEAQ. Unmatched junction bases numbered 4, after V lost 5 bases and J lost 5 bases. The CDR3 region has the DNA TGTGCCAGCAGCCTCGGGACAGGGGAAGATACGCAGTATTTT. This codes for CASSLGTGEDTQYF.

This chain joins TRBV10-3 and TRBJ2-7; 14 bases line up with TRBD2. The CDR3 totals 16 residues. The junction had 10 bases not matched to a gene; V was cut back by 7 bases and J by 5 bases. The V gene's germline CDR1 is ENHRY and CDR2 SYGVKD. The CDR3: CAIKGTSGRGSNEQYF. The CDR3 nucleotides read TGTGCCATCAAGGGGACTAGCGGGAGAGGTAGTAACGAGCAGTACTTC.

The rearrangement joins TRBV2 to TRBJ1-1, with 9 positions matching TRBD1. With 5 bases clipped from V and 10 bases from J, the junction kept 8 bases outside the gene matches. CDR1 SNHLY and CDR2 FYNNEI come from the germline V gene. This CDR3 region has 13 residues. The CDR3 protein is CASSTSGQGSAFF. The CDR3 DNA sequence: TGTGCCAGCAGTACCTCGGGACAGGGTTCAGCTTTCTTT.

CDR3 in amino acids: CASSLVSGTEAFF. The CDR3 DNA is TGTGCCAGCAGTTTAGTCAGCGGCACTGAAGCTTTCTTT. The chain recombines TRBV28 with TRBJ1-1; D is unresolved. The CDR3 covers 13 residues. With 2 bases removed from V and 4 bases from J, the gap between germline ends came to 8 bases. CDR1 is MDHEN and CDR2 is SYDVKM in the germline V gene.

V usage is TRBV2 and J usage is TRBJ1-2; D is possibly TRBD1 (6 bases). CDR3 length: 13 residues. Germline lookup yields CDR1 SNHLY and CDR2 FYNNEI. Trimming left V 3 bases short and J 4 bases short, with 9 bases between. CDR3 bases: TGTGCCAGCAGTGAGGGGGCTGGCTATGGCTACACCTTC. It is translated as CASSEGAGYGYTF.

The chain combines TRBV28 with TRBJ1-5; TRBD1 aligns across 7 bases. This CDR3 is 16 amino acids long. After removal of 8 bases from V and 4 bases from J, the junction contained 14 bases not matched to a gene. The germline gives CDR1 MDHEN, CDR2 SYDVKM. DNA for the CDR3: TGTGCCAGCGGCACTCGTAAGAGGGGGCTAAATCAGCCCCAGCATTTT. Protein sequence: CASGTRKRGLNQPQHF.

V is TRBV28 and J is TRBJ1-5; D is unclear. This CDR3 has 13 amino acids. The germline gives CDR1 MDHEN, CDR2 SYDVKM. The V gene lost 6 bases and the J gene lost 3 bases, with 9 bases spanning the gap. The CDR3 sequence is CASRALPNQPQHF. Written as DNA, the CDR3 is TGTGCCAGCAGGGCCCTGCCCAATCAGCCCCAGCATTTT.

The chain links TRBV10-1 to TRBJ2-3; D remains ambiguous. V lost 0 bases and J lost 6, with 4 bases in between. The CDR3 covers 12 residues. The germline V gene has CDR1 WNHNN and CDR2 SYGVQD (reference sequence). The CDR3, as DNA: TGCGCCAGCAGTGAGTCAAGCGATACGCAGTATTTT. It translates to CASSESSDTQYF.

The rearrangement joins TRBV7-3 to TRBJ2-7; 8 bases map to TRBD2. CDR3 size: 15 residues. From germline, CDR1 is SGHTA and CDR2 FQGTGA. V gave up 8 bases and J gave up 3 bases; unmatched junction bases: 12. The CDR3 sequence: CASAPGGAGGYEQYF. CDR3 DNA: TGTGCCAGCGCCCCCGGGGGTGCGGGAGGCTACGAGCAGTACTTC.

The V call is TRBV28, the J call TRBJ1-4; 7 bases are a match to TRBD1. Losses at the gene ends were 3 bases for V and 3 bases for J; bases not matched to a gene: 4. This CDR3 contains 15 residues. Germline loops: CDR1 MDHEN, CDR2 SYDVKM. The CDR3 DNA follows: TGTGCCAGCAGTTTGTACAGGGGTTCTAATGAAAAACTGTTTTTT. Amino acids: CASSLYRGSNEKLFF.

The rearrangement joins TRBV5-1 to TRBJ2-3; D is undetermined. The V and J ends lost 1 base and 0 bases respectively, with 6 bases between them. CDR1 and CDR2 (germline): SGHRS, YFSETQ. The CDR3 runs to 14 residues. CDR3 residues: CASSLSQSTDTQYF. The CDR3 DNA follows: TGCGCCAGCAGCTTGTCACAGAGCACAGATACGCAGTATTTT.

The chain employs TRBV2 and TRBJ2-5, with 12 bases aligning to TRBD2. Trimming removed 5 bases from V and 4 bases from J; junction bases left unmatched: 2. This CDR3 spans 14 amino acids. Germline V lookup: CDR1 SNHLY, CDR2 FYNNEI. This CDR3 reads CASSSTSGRETQYF. The CDR3 DNA follows: TGTGCCAGCAGTTCGACTAGCGGGAGAGAGACCCAGTACTTC.

The chain recombines TRBV6-6 with TRBJ1-2; D might be TRBD1 (5 bases). The germline CDR1 and CDR2 sequences are MNHNY and SVGAGI (reference sequence). The CDR3 covers 13 residues. V lost 1 base and J 3 bases, leaving 6 bases between the germline ends. CDR3 bases: TGTGCCAGCAGTTACTTGACAGACTATGGCTACACCTTC. Translating it yields CASSYLTDYGYTF.